The clone carrying this T cell receptor (beta chain) showed up many times. V shed 3 bases and J shed 3 bases, with 12 bases lying between them. The CDR3 covers 14 residues. From germline, CDR1 is SGHRS and CDR2 YFSETQ. TCRdb re-called the 5' RACE reads through MiXCR, storing one row per CDR3 protein. The sample shows 40,000 to 45,000 distinct CDR3 sequences, about 6.7% of them seen only once. The time point was: sample taken at primary tumor resection. Unsorted whole RNA samples from tumor, nontumor lung or frozen PBMC were sequenced. This specimen belongs to a study of spatial heterogeneity in lung cancer.

Material: PBMCs, obtained at surgery. The TCR comes from a female donor with early-stage non-small cell lung cancer. V and J are TRBV5-1 and TRBJ1-1; TRBD1 might be the D (5 bases). CDR3 in DNA: TGCGCCAGCAGCTCCGTTCAGGGAGACACTGAAGCTTTCTTT. Translating gives CASSSVQGDTEAFF.